The 11 T cell receptor beta chains below all came from one sample that was sequenced in a study of blood T cell repertoires in COVID-19 (dated by TCRdb to the early 2020s). Library construction relied on the immunoSEQ multiplex PCR assay. Imported from immuneACCESS, the table was reduced by TCRdb to in-frame sequences with V and J called. These copies leave out some clones; in studies compared against another copy, an unresolved V gene accounts for under half, and the cause of the remainder is not known. The sample includes under 250,000 clones, with approximately 85% observed a single time. The ten largest make up 5.1% of the sample. Sequenced sample: peripheral blood. Receptors were obtained from a man aged 50 to 59 with COVID-19, enrolled during active disease.

This chain links TRBV19 with TRBJ1-5, with TRBD1 identical over 7 bases. Unmatched junction bases numbered 16, after V lost 10 bases and J lost 1 base. The germline CDR1 and CDR2 sequences are LNHDA and SQIVND (reference sequence). CDR3 size: 17 residues. DNA for the CDR3: TGTGCCACCCAACGACAGGGCCCTCAGGGGAGCAATCAGCCCCAGCATTTT. Protein: CATQRQGPQGSNQPQHF.

The J gene is TRBJ1-5, the V gene TRBV10-2; 8 bases fit TRBD1. This CDR3 spans 14 amino acids. Germline CDR1 WSHSY, CDR2 SAAADI. V was pared by 5 bases and J by 5 bases, with 5 bases of the junction left unmatched. The CDR3, as DNA: TGCGCCAGCAGTCTAGGACAGGGACATCAGCCCCAGCATTTT. Protein: CASSLGQGHQPQHF.

This chain connects TRBV28 to TRBJ1-6; 8 nucleotides match TRBD1. J was trimmed by 7 bases and V by 8 bases; bases with no gene match: 13. The CDR3 runs to 16 residues. Looked up from germline, CDR1 is MDHEN and CDR2 is SYDVKM. The CDR3 spells CASAGVWDRKNSPLHF. CDR3 in DNA: TGTGCCAGCGCCGGGGTGTGGGACAGGAAAAATTCACCCCTCCACTTT.

CDR3: CASRSTSGGYSYEQYF. The CDR3 DNA is TGTGCCAGCAGATCCACTAGCGGGGGTTACTCCTACGAGCAGTACTTC. J is TRBJ2-7 and V is TRBV11-2, with 11 bases that match TRBD2. This CDR3 region has 16 residues. Germline CDR1 is SGHAT and CDR2 is FQNNGV. Germline trimming cut 6 bases from V and 0 bases from J; bases unmatched to any gene: 7.

The rearrangement uses TRBV6-2 or TRBV6-3 and TRBJ1-3, with D possibly matching TRBD1 (6 bases). Germline V gives CDR1 MNHEY, CDR2 SVGEGT. This CDR3 contains 14 residues. Trimming shortened V by 4 bases and J by 7 bases, and 14 bases separated the two germline ends. CDR3 loop: CASSLTGTLNTIYF. The CDR3 bases are TGTGCCAGCAGTTTAACAGGGACCCTTAACACCATATATTTT.

The chain couples TRBV27 to TRBJ1-6; a possible D gene is TRBD1 (5 bases). The length of the CDR3 is 12 residues. From germline, CDR1 is MNHEY and CDR2 SMNVEV (reference sequence). Trimming pared 6 bases from V and 6 bases from J, leaving 6 bases between. The CDR3 reads CASRGANSPLHF. CDR3 nucleotides: TGTGCCAGCAGAGGGGCTAATTCACCCCTCCACTTT.

In its sample, this clone was seen once. The V call is TRBV28, the J call TRBJ1-5; D is unresolved. Germline V gene data show CDR1 as MDHEN and CDR2 as SYDVKM. CDR3 length equals 15 residues. Trimming took 2 bases from V and 5 from J, leaving 13 bases between them. The CDR3 DNA reads as TGTGCCAGCAGTTTACCAGAGGATGGTGATCAGCCCCAGCATTTT. Its protein is CASSLPEDGDQPQHF.

The rearrangement joins TRBV2 to TRBJ2-3, with D possibly being TRBD1 (5 bases). The CDR3 loop spans 12 amino acids. Trimming took 5 bases from V and 4 from J, leaving 7 bases between them. Germline-derived CDR1 and CDR2 are SNHLY and FYNNEI. The CDR3 loop is CASSIGADTQYF. CDR3 coding DNA: TGTGCCAGCAGTATAGGGGCAGATACGCAGTATTTT.

V usage is TRBV7-3 and J usage is TRBJ2-1; tentatively, D is TRBD2 (5 bases). The CDR3 sequence is 15 residues long. The V gene lost 2 bases and the J gene lost 3 bases, with 11 bases spanning the gap. Looked up from germline, CDR1 is SGHTA and CDR2 is FQGTGA. The CDR3 sequence: CASSLRGENYNEQFF. The CDR3 DNA reads as TGTGCCAGCAGCTTACGGGGAGAAAACTACAATGAGCAGTTCTTC.

The V gene is TRBV10-3, the J gene TRBJ2-1; TRBD2 matches 7 bases. Trimming at V came to 3 bases and at J to 3 bases, leaving 8 bases not matched to a gene. The germline V gene has CDR1 ENHRY and CDR2 SYGVKD. There are 16 residues in the CDR3. The CDR3, as DNA: TGTGCCATCAGTGACTCCGGGACTACGAACTACAATGAGCAGTTCTTC. Translated: CAISDSGTTNYNEQFF.

The chain is built from TRBV2 and TRBJ1-5, with TRBD1 matching over 7 bases. The CDR3 is 15 residues long. Per germline, CDR1 SNHLY and CDR2 FYNNEI. V shed 5 bases and J 1 base; nucleotides not matched to a gene: 5. The CDR3 region is CASSTTGPSNQPQHF. CDR3 sequence (DNA): TGTGCCAGCAGTACGACAGGGCCCAGCAATCAGCCCCAGCATTTT.